This T cell receptor (beta chain) originates from a study of blood T cell repertoires in COVID-19. Looking at the study overall: The United States, Italy and Spain provided the acute and convalescent COVID-19 samples. Sources were T cells, B-cell-depleted T cells, or PBMCs; the material itself was cDNA or gDNA.

Trimming left V 0 bases short and J 6 bases short, with 15 bases between. This CDR3 has 15 residues. Germline assignment: CDR1 LGHDT and CDR2 YNNKEL (reference sequence). Per the study methods: Amplification from reference gene primers served as the basis for estimated nucleated cell counts. The assay was immunoSEQ multiplex PCR, and TCRdb's table has in-frame clones only and misses some. V, J and clone size derive from that table, while D and trimming were established from the DNA sequence. Among more than 100,000 clones listed, about 88% were seen once. Sequenced: peripheral blood. This clonotype was obtained from a woman of 80 years or more with acute or convalescent COVID-19. The genes are TRBV3-1 (or the pseudogene TRBV3-2) and TRBJ2-7; D not certain. The CDR3 DNA sequence: TGTGCCAGCAGCCAAGATCTGCAGGTTGCCTTCGAGCAGTACTTC. Translation gives CASSQDLQVAFEQYF.